This T cell receptor (beta chain) came from a study of neurological immune-mediated disorders. This CDR3 has 13 amino acids. Germline V gene data show CDR1 as LGHNA and CDR2 as YSLEER. V was trimmed by 1 base and J by 11 bases, leaving 15 bases between them. This clonotype was counted ten times or more. Its cognate antigen is unknown. Study observations and caveats: The level of TCR clonal expansion was highest in patients with HTLV-1-associated myelopathy and lowest in multiple sclerosis, where it fell below the level seen in healthy controls. None of the CDR3 amino acid sequences of expanded clones recurred across subjects, suggesting private repertoires in all groups.

In TCRdb, the 5' RACE reads were re-called with MiXCR into one record per CDR3 protein. The sample consists of tens of thousands of distinct CDR3 sequences, less than 6% of them appearing once. The sample consisted of CD4+ T cells from blood. This clonotype was sampled from a woman in her fifties or sixties in good health. The chain joins TRBV4-3 to TRBJ2-7; possibly TRBD2 for D (5 bases). The CDR3 loop reads CASSQVRGIVEYF. The CDR3 nucleotides read TGCGCCAGCAGCCAAGTACGAGGGATAGTGGAGTACTTC.